This passage covers 13 T cell receptor beta chains from one sample sequenced in a study of cytomegalovirus exposure and HLA in healthy donors. PCR was performed using 60 Vbeta and 13 Jbeta primers. The data were produced by immunoSEQ multiplex PCR, yet TCRdb's version contains in-frame clones alone and is incomplete. The repertoire has over 110,000 clones, 65% to 85% of them found once; the top ten carry less than 3%. The specimen sequenced was PBMCs. Receptor source: a male donor in good health and CMV-seronegative.

The chain is built from TRBV5-1 and TRBJ2-3; possible D gene TRBD2, 6 bases. Germline CDR1 is SGHRS and CDR2 is YFSETQ. This CDR3 is built from 15 residues. V dropped 2 bases and J dropped 3 bases, with 13 bases sitting between them. In DNA, the CDR3 is TGCGCCAGCAGCTTCTCGCGGGGCACAACAGATACGCAGTATTTT. Translation: CASSFSRGTTDTQYF.

This sequence joins TRBV4-3 and TRBJ2-1, with 13 bases aligning to TRBD2. CDR1 and CDR2 from the germline V gene are LGHNA and YSLEER. With V trimmed by 3 bases and J by 6 bases, 2 bases remained unmatched. CDR3 length: 15 amino acids. CDR3 nucleotide sequence: TGCGCCAGCAGCCAGGGACTAGCGGGATTCAATGAGCAGTTCTTC. Protein: CASSQGLAGFNEQFF.

V gene TRBV5-4 combines with J gene TRBJ2-7; D perhaps matches TRBD2 (5 bases). The length of the CDR3 is 15 residues. V lost 0 bases to trimming and J lost 3 bases, with 13 bases between them. Germline V lookup: CDR1 SGHNT, CDR2 YYREEE (reference sequence). The CDR3 sequence: CASSLVGREHYEQYF. The CDR3, as DNA: TGTGCCAGCAGCTTGGTTGGCCGGGAACACTACGAGCAGTACTTC. Drawing the rest from reference TRBV5-4 and TRBJ2-7, the complete variable domain is ETGVTQSPTHLIKTRGQQVTLRCSSQSGHNTVSWYQQALGQGPQFIFQYYREEENGRGNFPPRFSGLQFPNYSSELNVNALELDDSALYLCASSLVGREHYEQYFGPGTRLTVT.

V usage is TRBV7-3 and J usage is TRBJ2-1; weak D call: TRBD1 (5 bases). Trimming cost V 5 bases and J 5 bases, with 22 bases left between them. Germline V lookup: CDR1 SGHTA, CDR2 FQGTGA. There are 17 residues in the CDR3. The CDR3 is CASSPLGLGQFNNEQFF. The CDR3 coding sequence is TGTGCCAGCAGCCCTCTGGGGTTGGGGCAATTCAACAATGAGCAGTTCTTC.

The chain employs TRBV27 and TRBJ2-3, with TRBD1 identical over 7 bases. V trimming: 5 bases; J trimming: 4 bases; junction bases outside the gene matches: 6. This CDR3 has 14 amino acids. Germline CDR1 MNHEY, CDR2 SMNVEV (reference sequence). The DNA for the CDR3 is TGTGCCAGCAGTCCTCGACAGGGCCCAGATACGCAGTATTTT. Translation: CASSPRQGPDTQYF.

This chain uses TRBV5-1 with TRBJ2-3, with D possibly being TRBD2 (6 bases). Germline CDR1 SGHRS, CDR2 YFSETQ. This CDR3 region has 14 residues. Trimming took off 6 bases at V and 4 bases at J, with 15 bases between the two ends. CDR3 region: CASINSGPPDTQYF. The DNA of the CDR3 is TGCGCCAGCATCAATAGCGGTCCACCAGATACGCAGTATTTT.

V is TRBV7-9 and J is TRBJ2-1, with a weak D call TRBD1 (6 bases). The CDR3 sequence is 15 residues long. The germline V gene encodes CDR1 SEHNR and CDR2 FQNEAQ (reference sequence). Deletions cut 6 bases from V and 5 bases from J, with 17 bases between. CDR3 residues: CASSLTQGTHNEQFF. CDR3 bases: TGTGCCAGCAGTCTTACTCAGGGGACCCACAATGAGCAGTTCTTC.

The chain is built from TRBV11-2 and TRBJ1-1; the D gene is possibly TRBD1 (5 bases). The CDR3 length is 15 residues. The germline V gene encodes CDR1 SGHAT and CDR2 FQNNGV. V was shortened by 0 bases and J by 2 bases, with 10 bases between the two germline ends. This CDR3 is CASSLDDRHNTEAFF. The CDR3 DNA reads as TGTGCCAGCAGCTTAGACGACAGACATAACACTGAAGCTTTCTTT.

The chain joins TRBV19 to TRBJ1-2; 9 bases agree with TRBD1. The CDR3 length is 14 residues. CDR1 and CDR2 from the germline V gene are LNHDA and SQIVND (reference sequence). The V segment lost 3 bases and the J segment 5 bases; nucleotides outside the gene matches: 4. The CDR3 DNA follows: TGTGCCAGTAGTATCGACAGGGGGAAGTATGGCTACACCTTC. Its translation is CASSIDRGKYGYTF.

The V call is TRBV7-9, the J call TRBJ1-4, with TRBD1 matching over 7 bases. J was trimmed by 3 bases and V by 5 bases; bases with no gene match: 18. CDR3 length equals 19 residues. Germline CDR1 is SEHNR and CDR2 is FQNEAQ (reference sequence). The DNA of the CDR3 is TGTGCCAGCAGCGGAGAAGAAGCCTTCCTGGGACAGTCTAATGAAAAACTGTTTTTT. This codes for CASSGEEAFLGQSNEKLFF.

The rearrangement uses TRBV4-1 and TRBJ2-5; D is perhaps TRBD2 (5 bases). The germline V and J ends were trimmed by 4 bases and 9 bases, with 21 bases remaining between them. CDR1 and CDR2 from the germline V gene are MGHRA and YSYEKL. This CDR3 is 15 amino acids long. Written as DNA, the CDR3 is TGCGCCAGCAGCCTGACGTGGGGAGTCACCTCGGCCCAGTACTTC. This sequence encodes CASSLTWGVTSAQYF.

The chain carries TRBV11-2 and TRBJ2-1, with a possible D match to TRBD2 (5 bases). Germline V CDR1 and CDR2: SGHAT, FQNNGV. The CDR3 is made up of 14 amino acids. V was cut by 3 bases and J by 0 bases, with 6 bases left in between. The CDR3, as DNA: TGTGCCAGCAGCTTGGGGAGCTCCTACAATGAGCAGTTCTTC. This translates into CASSLGSSYNEQFF. Variable domain in full (rest from reference TRBV11-2 and TRBJ2-1): EAGVAQSPRYKIIEKRQSVAFWCNPISGHATLYWYQQILGQGPKLLIQFQNNGVVDDSQLPKDRFSAERLKGVDSTLKIQPAKLEDSAVYLCASSLGSSYNEQFFGPGTRLTVL.

The V call is TRBV28, the J call TRBJ2-7, with 10 nucleotides matching TRBD2. Trimming took 5 bases from V and 1 from J; bases not matched to a gene: 11. The germline gives CDR1 MDHEN, CDR2 SYDVKM. This CDR3 is 17 amino acids long. DNA for the CDR3: TGTGCCAGCAGTCAACCATTAAGGACTAGCGGATCCTACGAGCAGTACTTC. Its protein is CASSQPLRTSGSYEQYF.